The sequence of this T cell receptor beta chain was determined in a study of identical twins (dated by TCRdb to the mid-2010s). A note on the overall study: The study deep-sequenced TCR alpha and beta repertoires from monozygotic twins, unrelated adults of various ages and cord blood to test whether fetal clonotypes persist. To rule out contamination, replicate twin experiments were performed at different times with different library preparation protocols. Results and caveats for the whole study, not just this receptor: Invariant T cells such as MAIT and iNKT could partly confound zero-insertion analyses, although diverse VJ usage argued against such confounding for most clonotypes. A weaker excess of twin sharing was found in beta out-of-frame sequences because the signal-to-noise ratio was lowered by fewer shared sequences. Fewer insertions were carried by abundant cord blood beta clonotypes; a weaker similar trend was observed in young adult naive repertoires, while no such trend was observed in memory repertoires. Conclusions relied on cross-sectional statistical analysis, since the same donors could not be followed over many years. In monozygotic twins, recombination models systematically underestimated out-of-frame TCR alpha sharing, but the models matched the sharing seen between unrelated individuals. Compared with coincidental sharing between unrelated individuals, an excess of low generation-probability sequences was observed among out-of-frame TCR alpha sequences shared between twins.

V gives up 5 bases and J gives up 5 bases, and the segment between their germline ends measures 13 bases. CDR1 SGHRS and CDR2 YFSETQ are derived from the germline V gene. The CDR3 spans 13 residues, from the cysteine through the phenylalanine. CDR3 DNA is the only sequence kept; it has 39 bases, read in frame from the first base. All donors were healthy Caucasians. Miltenyi CD45RO+ enrichment and human naive T-cell isolation kits were used to isolate memory (CD45RO+) and naive T cells from PBMC. The method behind the library was 5' RACE. The data were produced on an Illumina HiSeq 2000. Template switching introduced a universal primer binding site; the final cDNA contained a unique molecular identifier, enabling accurate counting of TCR cDNA molecules. Specific primers in the conserved constant-segment region were used to synthesize first-strand cDNA for the TCR alpha and beta chains. Each cDNA library was double barcoded, with a SMART-Mk sample barcode plus Illumina barcodes, to control for contamination. TruSeq adapter sequences and Illumina sample barcodes were added in two successive PCR steps. TCR alpha and beta cDNA libraries were sequenced on the Illumina HiSeq platform with custom primers. The study's processing was this. Raw reads were processed with MiGEC to extract unique molecular identifiers, and MiXCR was used to determine CDR3 positions. Recombination models were inferred per individual with the repgenHMM and IGoR tools using an EM algorithm. The tcR package in R was used for shared clonotype analysis, with sharing normalized by the product of cloneset sizes. To study raw recombination without the effects of thymic and clonal selection, out-of-frame nonproductive sequences were analyzed. TCRdb's own reprocessing of the public reads used fastp at Q25 and MiXCR and kept productive beta chains. Under each unique CDR3 protein, matching rows form one entry showing the most common genes and DNA. The V and J calls were not made by the authors but by TCRdb's processing. This sample is represented by 200,000 to 250,000 distinct CDR3 sequences; over 12% of them were singletons. The top ten hold 7% to 9% of the sample.

A remark on this clonotype: The antigen it binds to is not known. One base away there is no much larger clone; base qualities are not given.

The sequence was obtained from a young woman in good health. The V and J segments used are TRBV5-1 and TRBJ1-2, with an unclear D gene assignment. The sample was memory (CD45RO+) T cells sorted from blood. The cell subset or site label here, explained by the study, means: CD45RO+ enriched T cells. The encoded CDR3 is CASSFGGEYGYTF. The sequenced DNA is TGCGCCAGCAGTTTCGGTGGGGAGTATGGCTACACCTTC.